This TCR beta chain came from a study of shared clonotypes between healthy human individuals. Study outcomes and limitations: Limitation of the genetic and exposure-history diversity represented came from the few donors.

The CDR3 loop spans 12 amino acids. V was trimmed by 8 bases and J by 6 bases, leaving 14 bases between them. From germline, CDR1 is MDHEN and CDR2 SYDVKM. The method was immunoSEQ multiplex PCR; TCRdb's version includes in-frame clones alone and lacks a portion of them. This sample carries approximately 1,000,000 clones, 75% to 85% of them seen once, and the ten largest clones take approximately 0.5%. Comment on this clone: Its cognate antigen is unknown.

The source of this sequence is a young man in good health. Some clones in this sample may be carry-over from other donors' samples. The sequenced material came from memory CD4+ T cells from PBMCs. The subset: CD45RA-negative fraction. The chain recombines TRBV28 with TRBJ2-7; D is uncertain. The CDR3 DNA reads as TGTGCCAGCGGGAAGGGAATATCCGAGCAGTACTTC. Amino acid sequence: CASGKGISEQYF.